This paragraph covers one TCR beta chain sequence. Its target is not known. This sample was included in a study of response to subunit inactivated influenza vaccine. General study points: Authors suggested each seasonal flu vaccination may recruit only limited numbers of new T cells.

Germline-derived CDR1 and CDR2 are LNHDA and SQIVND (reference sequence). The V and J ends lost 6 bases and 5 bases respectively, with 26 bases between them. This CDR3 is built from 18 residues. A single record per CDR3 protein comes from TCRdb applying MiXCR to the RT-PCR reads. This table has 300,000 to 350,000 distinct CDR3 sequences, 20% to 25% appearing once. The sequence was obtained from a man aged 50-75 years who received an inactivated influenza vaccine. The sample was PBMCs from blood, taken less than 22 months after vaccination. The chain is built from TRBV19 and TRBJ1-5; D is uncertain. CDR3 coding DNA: TGTGCCAGTAGCAGGCCGACGGTGGAGGTGATTTGGGATCAGCCCCAGCATTTT. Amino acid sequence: CASSRPTVEVIWDQPQHF.